There are a few counts of the clone carrying this TCR beta chain. This CDR3 has 17 amino acids. Germline V gene data show CDR1 as SEHNR and CDR2 as FQNEAQ (reference sequence). Trimming stripped 5 bases from V and 8 bases from J, with 27 bases between. Using immunoSEQ multiplex PCR, the repertoire was profiled, and TCRdb retains in-frame clones only, with some absent. The table has some 210,000 clones, about 90% seen once. The sample originates from a study of blood T cell repertoires in COVID-19. This chain joins TRBV7-9 and TRBJ1-2; tentative D call: TRBD1 (6 bases). The receptor was derived from a man younger than 40 with acute or convalescent COVID-19. Input material: peripheral blood. This chain's CDR3 is CASSHSGARIRAYGYTF. CDR3 in DNA: TGTGCCAGCAGCCACTCAGGGGCCCGAATAAGGGCTTACGGCTACACCTTC.